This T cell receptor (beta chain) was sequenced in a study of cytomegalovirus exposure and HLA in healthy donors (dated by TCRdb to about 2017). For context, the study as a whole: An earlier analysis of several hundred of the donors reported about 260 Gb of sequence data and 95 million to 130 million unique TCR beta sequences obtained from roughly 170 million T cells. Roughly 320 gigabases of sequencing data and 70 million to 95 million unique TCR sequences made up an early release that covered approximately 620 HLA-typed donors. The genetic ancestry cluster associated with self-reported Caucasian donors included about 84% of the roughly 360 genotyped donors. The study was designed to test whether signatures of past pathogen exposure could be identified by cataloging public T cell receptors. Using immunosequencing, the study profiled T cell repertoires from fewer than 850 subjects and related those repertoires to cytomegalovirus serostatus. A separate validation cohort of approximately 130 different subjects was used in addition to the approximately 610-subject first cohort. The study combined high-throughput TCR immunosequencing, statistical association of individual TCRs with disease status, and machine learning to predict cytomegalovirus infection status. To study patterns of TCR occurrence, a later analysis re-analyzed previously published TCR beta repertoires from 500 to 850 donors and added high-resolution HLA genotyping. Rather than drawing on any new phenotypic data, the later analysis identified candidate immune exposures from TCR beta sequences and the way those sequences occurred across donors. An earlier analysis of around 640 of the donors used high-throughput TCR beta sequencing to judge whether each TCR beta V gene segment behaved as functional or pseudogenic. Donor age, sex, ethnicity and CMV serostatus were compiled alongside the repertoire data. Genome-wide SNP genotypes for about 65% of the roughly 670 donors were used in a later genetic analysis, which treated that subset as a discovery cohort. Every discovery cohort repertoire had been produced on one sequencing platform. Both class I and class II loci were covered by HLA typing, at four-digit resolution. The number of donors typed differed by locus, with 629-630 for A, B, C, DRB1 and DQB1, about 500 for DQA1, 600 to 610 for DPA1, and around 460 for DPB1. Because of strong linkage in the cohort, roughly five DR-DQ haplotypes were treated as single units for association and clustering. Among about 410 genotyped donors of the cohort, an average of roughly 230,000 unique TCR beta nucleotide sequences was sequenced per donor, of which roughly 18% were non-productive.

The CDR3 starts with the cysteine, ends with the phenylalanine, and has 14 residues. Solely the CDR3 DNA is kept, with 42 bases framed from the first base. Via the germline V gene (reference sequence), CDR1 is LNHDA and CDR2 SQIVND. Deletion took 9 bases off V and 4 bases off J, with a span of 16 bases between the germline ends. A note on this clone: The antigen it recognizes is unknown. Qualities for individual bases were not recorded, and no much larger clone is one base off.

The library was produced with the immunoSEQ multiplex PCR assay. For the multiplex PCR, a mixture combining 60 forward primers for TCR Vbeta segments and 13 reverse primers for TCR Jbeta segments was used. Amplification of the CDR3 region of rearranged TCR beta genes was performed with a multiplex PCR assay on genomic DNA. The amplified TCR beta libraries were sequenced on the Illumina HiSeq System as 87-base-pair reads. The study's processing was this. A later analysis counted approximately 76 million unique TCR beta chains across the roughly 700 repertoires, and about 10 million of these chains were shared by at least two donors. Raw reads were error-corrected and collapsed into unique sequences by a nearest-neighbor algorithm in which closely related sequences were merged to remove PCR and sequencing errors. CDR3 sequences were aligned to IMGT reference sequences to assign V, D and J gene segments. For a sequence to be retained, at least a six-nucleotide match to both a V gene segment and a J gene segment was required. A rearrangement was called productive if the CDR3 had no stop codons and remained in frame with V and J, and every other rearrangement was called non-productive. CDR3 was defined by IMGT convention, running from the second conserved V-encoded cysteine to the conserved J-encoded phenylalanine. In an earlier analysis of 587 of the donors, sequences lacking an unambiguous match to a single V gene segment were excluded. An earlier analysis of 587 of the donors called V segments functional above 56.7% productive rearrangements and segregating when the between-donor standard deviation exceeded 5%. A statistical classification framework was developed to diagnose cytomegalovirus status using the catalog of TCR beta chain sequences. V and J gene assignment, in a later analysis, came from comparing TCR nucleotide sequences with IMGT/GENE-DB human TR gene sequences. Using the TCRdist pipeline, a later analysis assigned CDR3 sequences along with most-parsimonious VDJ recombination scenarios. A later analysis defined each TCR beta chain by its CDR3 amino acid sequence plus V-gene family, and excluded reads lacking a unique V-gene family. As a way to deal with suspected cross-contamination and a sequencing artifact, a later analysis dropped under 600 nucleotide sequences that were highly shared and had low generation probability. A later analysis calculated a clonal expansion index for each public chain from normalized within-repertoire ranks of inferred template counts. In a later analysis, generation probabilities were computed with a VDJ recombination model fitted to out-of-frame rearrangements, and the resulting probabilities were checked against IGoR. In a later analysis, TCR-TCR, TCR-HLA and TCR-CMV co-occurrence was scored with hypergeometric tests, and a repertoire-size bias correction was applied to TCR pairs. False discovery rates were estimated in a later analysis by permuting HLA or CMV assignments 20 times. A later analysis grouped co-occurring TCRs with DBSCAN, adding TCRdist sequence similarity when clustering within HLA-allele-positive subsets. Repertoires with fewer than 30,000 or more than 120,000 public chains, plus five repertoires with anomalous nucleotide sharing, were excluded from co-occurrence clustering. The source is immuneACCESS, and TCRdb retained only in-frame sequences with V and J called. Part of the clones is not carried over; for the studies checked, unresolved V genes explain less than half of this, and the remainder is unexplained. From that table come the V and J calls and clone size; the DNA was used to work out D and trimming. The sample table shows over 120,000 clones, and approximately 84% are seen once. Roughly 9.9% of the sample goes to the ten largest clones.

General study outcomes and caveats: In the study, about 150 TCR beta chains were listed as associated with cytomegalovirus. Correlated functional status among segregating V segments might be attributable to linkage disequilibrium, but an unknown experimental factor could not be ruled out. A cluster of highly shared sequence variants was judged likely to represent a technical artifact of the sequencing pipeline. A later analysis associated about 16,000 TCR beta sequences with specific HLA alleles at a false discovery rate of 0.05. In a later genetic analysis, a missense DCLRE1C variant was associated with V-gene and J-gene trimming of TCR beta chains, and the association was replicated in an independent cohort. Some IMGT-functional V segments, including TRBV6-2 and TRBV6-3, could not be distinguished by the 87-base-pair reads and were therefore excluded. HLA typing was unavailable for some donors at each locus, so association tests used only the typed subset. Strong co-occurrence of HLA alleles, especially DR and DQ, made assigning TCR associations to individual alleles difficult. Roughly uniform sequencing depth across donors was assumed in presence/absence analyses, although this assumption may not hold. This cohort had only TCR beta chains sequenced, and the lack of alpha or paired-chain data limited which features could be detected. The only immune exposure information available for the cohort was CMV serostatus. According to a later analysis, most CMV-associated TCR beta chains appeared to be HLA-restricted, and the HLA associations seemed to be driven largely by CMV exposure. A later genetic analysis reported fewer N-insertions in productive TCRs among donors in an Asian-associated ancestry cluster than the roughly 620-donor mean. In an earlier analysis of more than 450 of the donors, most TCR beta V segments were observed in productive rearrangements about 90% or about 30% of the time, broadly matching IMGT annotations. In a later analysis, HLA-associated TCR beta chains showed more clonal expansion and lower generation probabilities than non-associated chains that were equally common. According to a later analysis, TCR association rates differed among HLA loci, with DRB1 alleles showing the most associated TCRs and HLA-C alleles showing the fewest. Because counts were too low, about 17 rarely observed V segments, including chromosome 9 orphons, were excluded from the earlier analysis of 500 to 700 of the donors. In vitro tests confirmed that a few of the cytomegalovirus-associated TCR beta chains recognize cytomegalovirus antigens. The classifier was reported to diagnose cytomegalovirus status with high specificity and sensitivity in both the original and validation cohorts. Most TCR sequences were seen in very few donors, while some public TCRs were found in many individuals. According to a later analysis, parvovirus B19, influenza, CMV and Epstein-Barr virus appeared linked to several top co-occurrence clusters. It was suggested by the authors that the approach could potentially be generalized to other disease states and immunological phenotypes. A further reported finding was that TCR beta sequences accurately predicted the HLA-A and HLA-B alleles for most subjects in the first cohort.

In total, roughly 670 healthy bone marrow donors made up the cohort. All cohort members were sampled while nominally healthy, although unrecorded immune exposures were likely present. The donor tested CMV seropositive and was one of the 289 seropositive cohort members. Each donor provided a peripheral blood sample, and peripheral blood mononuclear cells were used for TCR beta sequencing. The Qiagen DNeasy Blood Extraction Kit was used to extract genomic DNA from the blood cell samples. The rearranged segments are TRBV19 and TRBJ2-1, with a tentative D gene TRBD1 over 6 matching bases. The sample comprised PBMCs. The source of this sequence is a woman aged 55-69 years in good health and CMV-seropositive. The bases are TGTGCCAGCCGAACCCAGGGGTTGTACAATGAGCAGTTCTTC. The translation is CASRTQGLYNEQFF.